This TCR gamma chain was identified in a study of gamma-delta chains in newborns, infants, children. With respect to this clone: Because the CDR3's place on the DNA is in doubt, the DNA is left out and the CDR3 is given as listed by TCRdb.

The CDR3 adds up to 24 amino acids, both ends counted. The germline gives CDR1 GITISATS, CDR2 ISYDGTV (reference sequence). TCRdb reapplied CATT to the reads. This table holds 60 to 80 gamma-chain clones. Sequencing used blood, obtained at baseline. Called V gene: TRGV9; the J gene was not called. This receptor was identified in a child who received the measles vaccine. This table probably holds off-target reads from a library built for another chain. The CDR3 loop is CACDTAGGYWDTRQMFFGTGIKLF.